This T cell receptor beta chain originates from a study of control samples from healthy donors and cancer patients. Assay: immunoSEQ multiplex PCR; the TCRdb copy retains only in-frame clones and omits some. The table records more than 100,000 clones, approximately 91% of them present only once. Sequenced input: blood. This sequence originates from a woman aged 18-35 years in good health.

In DNA form, the CDR3 reads TGTGCCAGCAGCTTAGCACCCGGGGGTGGTTATGAGCAGTACTTC. Its protein is CASSLAPGGGYEQYF. The V call is TRBV7-2, the J call TRBJ2-7, with D possibly being TRBD2 (6 bases). Germline V gene sequence: CDR1 SGHTA, CDR2 FQGNSA. Trimming shortened V by 0 bases and J by 7 bases, and 16 bases separated the two germline ends. The CDR3 is made up of 15 amino acids.